This T cell receptor (beta chain) was profiled in a study of regulatory T cells in long-lasting Graves disease. Concerning this clonotype: Its antigen is unidentified. An end of the junction does not agree with germline; a read error may underlie this.

Indicated time point: newly diagnosed GD, antithyroid drugs for less than 3 months. PBMC RNA served as the TCR library source. The CDR3 extends over 15 amino acids. Germline values: CDR1 SNHLY, CDR2 FYNNEI. Study-wide findings and caveats: Persistent disease was associated with favored TRBV28 usage and with favored use of TRBJ1-2 and TRBJ2-5.

Arm-PCR of CDR3 regions and iRepertoire HTBI primers were the basis on which TCR beta libraries were built. Original data processing: Taken together, the samples had around 60 TRBV and approximately 15 TRBJ segments identified. MiXCR was run by TCRdb on the multiplex PCR reads, yielding one entry per CDR3 protein. For this entry, the V and J calls and clone size follow TCRdb and not the study's own pipeline. The sample has about 460,000 distinct CDR3 sequences, approximately 15% seen once. These data also featured in a second study, about T cells in Graves' hyperthyroidism and ophthalmopathy.

The chain joins TRBV2 to TRBJ2-5, with 7 bases lining up with TRBD2. The source material was peripheral blood mononuclear cells (PBMCs), sampled at new diagnosis, from a patient treated with antithyroid drugs. This sequence originates from a woman in her fifties or sixties with Graves disease. This CDR3 is CACSGEGGEMKIQYF. The CDR3, as DNA: TGTGCCTGCAGTGGGGAGGGCGGGGAAATGAAGATCCAGTACTTC.